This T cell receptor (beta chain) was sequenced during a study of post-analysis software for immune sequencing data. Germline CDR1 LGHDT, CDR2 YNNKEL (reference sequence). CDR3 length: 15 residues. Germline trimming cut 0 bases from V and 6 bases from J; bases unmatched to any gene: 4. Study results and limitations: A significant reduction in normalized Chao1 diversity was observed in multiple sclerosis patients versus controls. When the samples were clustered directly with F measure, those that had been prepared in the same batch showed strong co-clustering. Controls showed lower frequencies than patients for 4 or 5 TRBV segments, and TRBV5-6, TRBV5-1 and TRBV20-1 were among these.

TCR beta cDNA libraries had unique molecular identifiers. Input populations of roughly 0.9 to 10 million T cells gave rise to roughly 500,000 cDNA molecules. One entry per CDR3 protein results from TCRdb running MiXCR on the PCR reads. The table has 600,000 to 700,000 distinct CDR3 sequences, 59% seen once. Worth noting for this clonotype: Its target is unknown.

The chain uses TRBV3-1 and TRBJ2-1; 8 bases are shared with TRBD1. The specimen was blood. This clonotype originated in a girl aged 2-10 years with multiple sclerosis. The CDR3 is CASSQDEQGGNEQFF. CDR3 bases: TGTGCCAGCAGCCAAGACGAACAGGGGGGCAATGAGCAGTTCTTC.